A selection of T cell receptor beta chains follows, all from one sample in a study of control samples from healthy donors and cancer patients. The table came from immunoSEQ multiplex PCR; TCRdb's copy has only in-frame clones and leaves some out. Counted here are tens of thousands of clones, 80% to 95% occurring once; the ten biggest clones make up around 3.6%. Sequencing was performed on blood. The receptors derive from a woman in her forties or fifties in good health. The CDR3 runs from the conserved cysteine through the conserved F or W. The order of the fields is V gene, J gene, CDR3 length, D gene, clone size, CDR3 DNA, CDR3 protein. D genes are given only for firm matches. For some rows the clone size is stated as once, few or many, or as a class when expanded; others skip it.

>TRBV6-5|TRBJ2-1|14|TRBD1|once
TGTGCCAGTAAACGGGACAGGGGGCGGGATGAGCAGTTCTTC
CASKRDRGRDEQFF
>TRBV6-4|TRBJ1-3|14|.|medium-sized
TGTGCCAGCAGTGCCACAGGGACTGGAAACACCATATATTTT
CASSATGTGNTIYF
>TRBV12-3/TRBV12-4|TRBJ2-5|13|TRBD1|.
TGTGCCAGTGGAACCGGGACAGGGGAGACCCAGTACTTC
CASGTGTGETQYF
>TRBV6-6|TRBJ2-5|15|.|.
TGTGCCAGCATGGTCGTAACCGGACTCCAAGAGACCCAGTACTTC
CASMVVTGLQETQYF
>TRBV6-1|TRBJ1-2|14|.|.
TGTGCCAGCAGTGAAGGGGACCGATACTATGGCTACACCTTC
CASSEGDRYYGYTF
>TRBV3-1/TRBV3-2|TRBJ2-6|17|TRBD1|.
TGTGCCAGCAGCCCCGACAGGGGATTCGCCGGGGCCAACGTCCTGACTTTC
CASSPDRGFAGANVLTF
>TRBV5-6|TRBJ1-2|14|.|.
TGTGCCAGCAGCTTGGTCCAAATTAACTATGGCTACACCTTC
CASSLVQINYGYTF
>TRBV7-2|TRBJ2-1|15|.|.
TGTGCCAGCAGCTTAGGGTTAGGCCCCTACAATGAGCAGTTCTTC
CASSLGLGPYNEQFF
>TRBV3-1/TRBV3-2|TRBJ1-1|14|TRBD1|.
TGTGCCAGCAGACGAGGACAGGGAAACACTGAAGCTTTCTTT
CASRRGQGNTEAFF
>TRBV6-6|TRBJ2-5|15|.|.
TGTGCCAGCAGACTTGGGCGGATGTACCAAGAGACCCAGTACTTC
CASRLGRMYQETQYF
>TRBV3-1/TRBV3-2|TRBJ1-3|14|.|.
TGTGCCAGCAGCCAAGGTCAGCGGCAAACAACCATATATTTT
CASSQGQRQTTIYF
>TRBV28|TRBJ2-5|12|.|.
TGTGCCAGCAGTTTGTACCTGGCGACCCAGTACTTC
CASSLYLATQYF
>TRBV7-2|TRBJ2-2|17|TRBD2|once
TGTGCCAGCAGATGGACTAGCGGGGGACCGAACACCGGGGAGCTGTTTTTT
CASRWTSGGPNTGELFF
>TRBV7-2|TRBJ2-5|14|.|.
TGTGCCAGCAGCGGTTTTCTAGGGAAGGAGACCCAGTACTTC
CASSGFLGKETQYF
>TRBV28|TRBJ1-1|15|.|.
TGTGCCAGCAGTTCCGTCGGTGGGGGAAACACTGAAGCTTTCTTT
CASSSVGGGNTEAFF
>TRBV14|TRBJ2-3|15|.|.
TGTGCCAGCAGCCAAGGAGTCGGTAACGCTTTTACGCAGTATTTT
CASSQGVGNAFTQYF
>TRBV2|TRBJ2-2|14|.|.
TGTGCCAGCAGTGACGGCAGGAGTACCGGGGAGCTGTTTTTT
CASSDGRSTGELFF
>TRBV6-2/TRBV6-3|TRBJ2-6|15|.|.
TGTGCCAGCAGCTCGGGGAGCTCTGGGGCCAACGTCCTGACTTTC
CASSSGSSGANVLTF
>TRBV7-2|TRBJ2-2|18|TRBD2|.
TGTGCCAGCAGCCCGTTGCCAAGCGGGGGGGTGAACACCGGGGAGCTGTTTTTT
CASSPLPSGGVNTGELFF
>TRBV28|TRBJ1-3|14|.|once
TGTGCCAGCAGTCAATCAGGGGCTGGAAACACCATATATTTT
CASSQSGAGNTIYF
>TRBV18|TRBJ1-1|13|.|few
TGTGCCAGCTCAGAAACTCGAGAGACTGAAGCTTTCTTT
CASSETRETEAFF
>TRBV5-1|TRBJ1-6|13|.|.
TGCGCCAGCGGCGGGGCTCCCAATTCACCCCTCCACTTT
CASGGAPNSPLHF
>TRBV19|TRBJ1-5|15|.|.
TGTGCCAGTAGTATACAGGGTCAGAGCAATCAGCCCCAGCATTTT
CASSIQGQSNQPQHF
>TRBV7-9|TRBJ1-5|12|.|.
TGTGCCAGCAGTTCCGGGATTCAGCCCCAGCATTTT
CASSSGIQPQHF